This TCR beta chain was documented in a study of shared clonotypes between healthy human individuals. The V segment lost 3 bases and the J segment 0 bases; nucleotides outside the gene matches: 19. CDR1 GTSNPN and CDR2 SVGIG come from the germline V gene (reference sequence). The length of the CDR3 is 20 residues. Assay execution took place at the deep level. Libraries were prepared by immunoSEQ multiplex PCR; TCRdb keeps only in-frame clonotypes and omits some of them. Of around 2,000,000 clones listed, roughly 94% are singletons. CD45RO-negative cells were positively selected for CCR7, leaving out terminally differentiated effector memory CD45RA+ cells. Study findings and constraints: Since donors were few, the genetic and exposure-history diversity represented was limited.

Of note for this clone: Its specificity is not known.

Sample: naive CD8+ T cells sorted from blood. This chain links TRBV30 with TRBJ2-2; 7 bases map to TRBD2. This receptor was taken from a man aged 18 to 29 in good health. The DNA for the CDR3 is TGTGCCTGGAGACCTTTAAGAGCCTGGGAGGGCAGAACGAACACCGGGGAGCTGTTTTTT. Amino acid sequence: CAWRPLRAWEGRTNTGELFF.